Only one count was recorded for the clone carrying this TCR beta chain. This record comes from a study of blood T cell repertoires in COVID-19. Study in general: The United States, Italy and Spain were the sources of the acute and convalescent COVID-19 samples. PBMCs, B-cell-depleted T cells, or T cells were the source of the cDNA or gDNA that made up the material.

Trimming at V came to 6 bases and at J to 2 bases, leaving 1 base not matched to a gene. CDR1 and CDR2 (germline): LNHNV, YYDKDF (reference sequence). The CDR3 is made up of 13 amino acids. Here immunoSEQ multiplex PCR was the method, and the copy in TCRdb shows in-frame clones only, minus some. The repertoire holds tens of thousands of clones, with about 74% as singletons. This rearrangement joins TRBV15 to TRBJ2-5, with 9 bases aligning to TRBD2. This clonotype originated in a human donor in a cohort sampled during active COVID-19. The sequenced sample was peripheral blood. The CDR3 region is CATRAGGQETQYF. The CDR3 region has the DNA TGTGCCACCAGGGCGGGGGGGCAAGAGACCCAGTACTTC.